This is a list of T cell receptor beta chains from one sample in a study of T cell repertoires in cytomegalovirus infection. MiXCR, applied by TCRdb to the reads, yields one record per CDR3 protein. This sample has about 320,000 distinct CDR3 sequences; approximately 9.5% occur once, and the top ten carry 4.3%. Source material: PBMCs. These receptors were taken from a human donor in good health (CMV status not recorded). Some clones in this sample may be carry-over from other donors' samples. Both conserved end residues are part of each CDR3. The D gene is left open where the match is weak. Some rows mark clone size as missing; the rest say once, few, many or name a class of expanded clone.

TRBV24-1	few	TRBJ2-1	14	.	TGTGCCACCAGTGCAAGCTCGACCTACAATGAGCAGTTCTTC	CATSASSTYNEQFF
TRBV7-2	many	TRBJ2-3	15	.	TGTGCCAGCAGCTTAGTCGGGCAGGGTTTAGATACGCAGTATTTT	CASSLVGQGLDTQYF
TRBV20-1	.	TRBJ2-7	13	.	TGCAGTGCTAGAGATTCTCGGGGCTACGAGCAGTACTTC	CSARDSRGYEQYF
TRBV20-1	few	TRBJ2-1	16	.	TGCAGTGCTCTTCCTCTGGGGGAAGGCTCCTACAATGAGCAGTTCTTC	CSALPLGEGSYNEQFF
TRBV4-1	many	TRBJ1-2	12	.	TGCGCCAGCAGCCAAGATTACTATGGCTACACCTTC	CASSQDYYGYTF
TRBV3-1	many	TRBJ2-1	15	TRBD1	TGTGCCAGCAGCCACCTCCGGGACAGACAGAGTGAGCAGTTCTTC	CASSHLRDRQSEQFF
TRBV29-1	many	TRBJ2-1	14	.	TGCAGCGCCCCGAAAGGAGGATCCTACAATGAGCAGTTCTTC	CSAPKGGSYNEQFF
TRBV30	.	TRBJ2-7	13	TRBD1	TGTGCCTGGACGATTCAGGGGGCCTACGAGCAGTACTTC	CAWTIQGAYEQYF
TRBV11-2	many	TRBJ2-7	18	TRBD2	TGTGCCAGCAGCTCCGGGCGACTGTCGCAGCGGGAGACCTACGAGCAGTACTTC	CASSSGRLSQRETYEQYF
TRBV7-2	many	TRBJ1-1	14	.	TGTGCCAGCAGCTCCACCCGGGAGAGCACTGAAGCTTTCTTT	CASSSTRESTEAFF
TRBV29-1	many	TRBJ2-1	14	.	TGCAGCGTTGGGGCTCAGGGGTCGATCGATGAGCAGTTCTTC	CSVGAQGSIDEQFF
TRBV20-1	.	TRBJ1-2	13	.	TGCAGTGCTAGAGGTGTTAGCGCCCTTGGCTACACCTTC	CSARGVSALGYTF
TRBV4-2	few	TRBJ1-2	15	TRBD1	TGTGCCAGCAGCCAAACCCGACAGGGCGGGGATGGCTACACCTTC	CASSQTRQGGDGYTF
TRBV6-5	few	TRBJ2-5	12	.	TGTGCCAGCAGTTACGGAGGGGAGACCCAGTACTTC	CASSYGGETQYF
TRBV12-3/TRBV12-4	.	TRBJ2-7	12	.	TGTGCCAGCAGTGGGGATCTGGGGGAGCAGTACTTC	CASSGDLGEQYF
TRBV7-2	.	TRBJ2-1	16	.	TGTGCCAGCGACAATAGAGGGCGGGCCGTGGTGAATGAGCAGTTCTTC	CASDNRGRAVVNEQFF
TRBV4-2	few	TRBJ2-7	16	TRBD1	TGTGCCAGCAGCCAAGAGGGGGGGACAGGGGCTGCCGAGCAGTACTTC	CASSQEGGTGAAEQYF
TRBV7-8	many	TRBJ2-1	19	TRBD1	TGTGCCAGCACCACGTGGGGGACAGTCTTACCGAGCTCCTACAATGAGCAGTTCTTC	CASTTWGTVLPSSYNEQFF
TRBV20-1	few	TRBJ2-7	16	TRBD2	TGCAGTGCTAGGGGGACTAGCGGGGTCCCAGAGCTCGAGCAGTACTTC	CSARGTSGVPELEQYF
TRBV15	few	TRBJ2-1	14	.	TGTGCCACCAGCGCGCTCGGAGTCTACAATGAGCAGTTCTTC	CATSALGVYNEQFF
TRBV6-1	many	TRBJ1-4	14	TRBD1	TGTGCCAGCAGTAAGACAGGGAGGGGTGAAAAACTGTTTTTT	CASSKTGRGEKLFF
TRBV7-2	.	TRBJ2-1	15	TRBD1	TGTGCCAGCAGCTTAGGGACAGGGGGATACAATGAGCAGCTCTTC	CASSLGTGGYNEQLF
TRBV10-3	few	TRBJ2-3	13	TRBD1	TGTGCCACGGGACAGGGGAACACAGATACGCAGTATTTT	CATGQGNTDTQYF
TRBV28	few	TRBJ1-2	15	.	TGTGCCAGCAGTTCCCTGCCCGGGGGCAGGCAGGGCTACACCTTC	CASSSLPGGRQGYTF
TRBV7-2	.	TRBJ2-7	13	.	TGTGCCAGCAGCCGGAGGGCGGAGATGGAGCAGTACTTC	CASSRRAEMEQYF
TRBV4-3	.	TRBJ1-2	13	.	TGCGCCAGCAGCCAAGGTTTCAACTATGGCTACACCTTC	CASSQGFNYGYTF
TRBV20-1	.	TRBJ2-3	12	.	TGCAGTGCTTTGAAGCAAACAGATACGCAGTATTTT	CSALKQTDTQYF
TRBV4-3	many	TRBJ2-2	15	.	TGCGCCAGCAGCCAAGATAGGGACGTCTCCGGGGAGCTGTTTTTT	CASSQDRDVSGELFF
TRBV7-2	many	TRBJ2-3	9	.	TGTGCCTGTTGGGATACGCAGTATTTT	CACWDTQYF
TRBV2	.	TRBJ2-3	13	.	TGTGCCGGCCGGGACTCCGATGGGGATACGCAGTATTTT	CAGRDSDGDTQYF
TRBV28	few	TRBJ2-7	14	TRBD2	TGTGCCAGCCGGCTAGCGGGGGAATATTACGAGCAGTACTTC	CASRLAGEYYEQYF
TRBV6-6	many	TRBJ2-2	16	.	TGTGCCACCAAGAATACCGGGCTAGAGAACACCGGGGAGCTGTTTTTT	CATKNTGLENTGELFF
TRBV4-1	many	TRBJ2-7	16	TRBD2	TGCGCCAGCAGCCAAGTCGGGACTAGCGATGCCTACGAGCAGTACTTC	CASSQVGTSDAYEQYF
TRBV24-1	.	TRBJ2-2	19	TRBD1	TGTGCCACCAGTGCCGTCCCGGGACAGGGGGCAGGGAACACCGGGGAGCTGTTTTTT	CATSAVPGQGAGNTGELFF
TRBV5-4	few	TRBJ2-7	13	TRBD1	TGTGCCAGCAGCTTGGACGGGACAGGGGAGCAGTACTTC	CASSLDGTGEQYF
TRBV7-2	many	TRBJ2-7	15	TRBD1	TGTGCCAGCAGCTTTACGGCAGGGGGTCCCCACGAGCAGTACTTC	CASSFTAGGPHEQYF
TRBV7-9	.	TRBJ2-4	16	.	TGTGCCAGCAGCCCCGAGACGAAAGTAGCCAAAAACATTCAGTACTTC	CASSPETKVAKNIQYF
TRBV11-3	few	TRBJ2-2	15	TRBD1	TGTGCCAGCAGGCGACAGGGATCCTCGTCCGGGGAGCTGTTTTTT	CASRRQGSSSGELFF
TRBV7-2	many	TRBJ1-2	16	TRBD1	TGTGCCAGCAGCTTGGGACAGGGGCTAGCTAACTATGGCTACACCTTC	CASSLGQGLANYGYTF
TRBV4-1	.	TRBJ2-7	14	.	TGCGCCAACAGCCCGTTCCCAGGGTCCTACGAGCAGTACTTC	CANSPFPGSYEQYF
TRBV12-5	many	TRBJ1-3	16	.	TGTGCTAGTGGTTTGTTTCATGGGGGGTCTGGAAACACCATATATTTT	CASGLFHGGSGNTIYF
TRBV10-3	many	TRBJ2-7	14	.	TGTGCCATCAGTGAGGGTGGCAGTTCCTACGAGCAGTACTTC	CAISEGGSSYEQYF
TRBV18	.	TRBJ1-4	18	TRBD1	TGTGCCAGCTCACCACGAAGGGGGACAGACGGATCGAATGAAAAACTGTTTTTT	CASSPRRGTDGSNEKLFF
TRBV12-3/TRBV12-4	many	TRBJ1-6	14	.	TGTGCCAGCAGTCGAACCGGGATTAATTCACCCCTCCACTTT	CASSRTGINSPLHF
TRBV7-8	many	TRBJ2-3	15	.	TGTGCCAGCAGCCGAAGGGGGGGAGGCACAGATACGCAGTATTTT	CASSRRGGGTDTQYF
TRBV7-4	few	TRBJ1-1	12	.	TGTGCCAGCACTCGGACAGCCACTGAAGCTTTCTTT	CASTRTATEAFF
TRBV7-2	.	TRBJ1-4	12	.	TGTGCCAGCCGGGTTTTAAGCGGAAAACTGTTTTTT	CASRVLSGKLFF
TRBV6-1	many	TRBJ2-5	15	.	TGTGCCAGCAGTGAAGGGAGTGGCTCAGGCGGGACCCAGTACTTC	CASSEGSGSGGTQYF
TRBV2	few	TRBJ2-3	16	.	TGTGCCAGCAGTGAAAGGGGGCGGAGGGCGGCAGATACGCAGTATTTT	CASSERGRRAADTQYF